This TCR beta chain was captured by sequencing in a study of T cells in Graves' hyperthyroidism and ophthalmopathy. Findings and limits, study-wide: Blood samples included most of the expanded thyroid clonotypes exceeding 0.001.

TCR beta CDR3 sequences were amplified from RNA transcripts. HTBI primers were employed in a first-round RT-PCR of the TCR CDR3. TCRdb analysed the multiplex PCR reads with MiXCR anew, one entry per CDR3 protein. The data hold roughly 580,000 distinct CDR3 sequences, with roughly 14% observed a single time. The germline V gene encodes CDR1 SGHAT and CDR2 FQNNGV. Trimming at V came to 5 bases and at J to 2 bases, leaving 9 bases not matched to a gene. The CDR3 spans 16 residues. On this clonotype itself: Its target is unknown.

The TCR was taken from a woman aged 30 to 39 with Graves' hyperthyroidism that later progressed to Graves' ophthalmopathy. The rearrangement uses TRBV11-2 and TRBJ2-3, with 8 bases matching TRBD2. The sample taken for sequencing was blood. In nucleotides, the CDR3 is TGTGCCAGCAGCCCATCGCTAGCGGGCTACACAGATACGCAGTATTTT. Its protein is CASSPSLAGYTDTQYF.